The 29 T cell receptor beta chains presented below share a single source sample, sequenced in a study of T cell responses to AZD1222 COVID-19 vaccine (dated by TCRdb to the early 2020s). The meaning of the sample's time point label: baseline before first vaccination. Receptor amplification or capture employed the immunoSEQ multiplex PCR assay. Drawn from immuneACCESS, this table holds only the in-frame rearrangements with V and J called that TCRdb kept. Clones are partly lost; checked studies trace under half to an unresolved V gene and leave the rest unexplained. The sample includes roughly 120,000 clones, with approximately 85% observed a single time. The ten largest make up 9% to 9.5% of the sample. The source material was peripheral blood, sampled on day 0 of AZD1222 vaccination. The receptors were gathered from an adult in good health.

At least ten counts were recorded for this clone. The chain carries TRBV30 and TRBJ1-6; TRBD1 matches at 9 bases. The germline V gene has CDR1 GTSNPN and CDR2 SVGIG (reference sequence). This CDR3 has 15 amino acids. J gave up 9 bases and V 0 bases, and 6 bases lay outside the gene matches. CDR3 nucleotide sequence: TGTGCCTGGAGTGTACCAGGACAGGGGAGTTCACCCCTCCACTTT. Protein: CAWSVPGQGSSPLHF.

The chain links TRBV5-4 to TRBJ2-7; no clear D gene. Per the germline V gene, CDR1 is SGHNT and CDR2 is YYREEE (reference sequence). V lost 2 bases and J 5 bases, leaving 17 bases between the germline ends. There are 15 residues in the CDR3. The CDR3 DNA reads TGTGCCAGCAGCTTTTTGGGGTTTGGGCCAGACGAGCAGTACTTC. Translating it yields CASSFLGFGPDEQYF. Supplemented by reference TRBV5-4 and TRBJ2-7, the full variable domain reads ETGVTQSPTHLIKTRGQQVTLRCSSQSGHNTVSWYQQALGQGPQFIFQYYREEENGRGNFPPRFSGLQFPNYSSELNVNALELDDSALYLCASSFLGFGPDEQYFGPGTRLTVT.

In this sample, this clone turned up a few times. The CDR3: CAWQRDGRLQETQYF. The DNA of the CDR3 is TGTGCCTGGCAACGGGACGGACGTCTCCAAGAGACCCAGTACTTC. The chain has TRBV30 and TRBJ2-5, with D perhaps matching TRBD1 or TRBD2 (5 bases each). Germline CDR1 GTSNPN, CDR2 SVGIG (reference sequence). The CDR3 runs 15 residues. Trimming left V 5 bases short and J 1 base short, with 17 bases between.

The chain links TRBV5-4 to TRBJ1-3; TRBD1 matches 7 bases. Germline V gives CDR1 SGHNT, CDR2 YYREEE (reference sequence). CDR3 length: 17 amino acids. Unmatched junction bases numbered 10, after V lost 0 bases and J lost 4 bases. In DNA, the CDR3 is TGTGCCAGCAGCTTGGGGCCGTTCCCGGGACAGGGAAACACCATATATTTT. Protein: CASSLGPFPGQGNTIYF.

The rearrangement uses TRBV19 and TRBJ1-4; maybe TRBD1 (5 bases). The V gene's germline CDR1 is LNHDA and CDR2 SQIVND (reference sequence). V lost 5 bases and J 8 bases, leaving 12 bases between the germline ends. The CDR3 contains 13 residues. The CDR3 reads CASSPQRGEKLFF. CDR3 coding DNA: TGTGCCAGTAGTCCCCAACGGGGGGAAAAACTGTTTTTT.

This chain joins TRBV7-9 and TRBJ2-3; 12 bases map to TRBD2. Germline V gene sequence: CDR1 SEHNR, CDR2 FQNEAQ (reference sequence). Trimming at V came to 2 bases and at J to 9 bases, leaving 12 bases not matched to a gene. The CDR3 runs 17 residues. The DNA of the CDR3 is TGTGCCAGCAGCTTAAATACGGGGACTAGCGGGTTCGACACGCAGTATTTT. This gives the protein CASSLNTGTSGFDTQYF. The full variable domain, its missing parts supplied by reference TRBV7-9 and TRBJ2-3, is DTGVSQNPRHKITKRGQNVTFRCDPISEHNRLYWYRQTLGQGPEFLTYFQNEAQLEKSRLLSDRFSAERPKGSFSTLEIQRTEQGDSAMYLCASSLNTGTSGFDTQYFGPGTRLTVL.

The chain recombines TRBV3-1 (or the pseudogene TRBV3-2) with TRBJ2-5, with 10 bases lining up with TRBD1. The CDR3 sequence is 14 residues long. Germline V gives CDR1 LGHDT, CDR2 YNNKEL (reference sequence). V gave up 2 bases and J gave up 5 bases; unmatched junction bases: 2. For the CDR3, the DNA is TGTGCCAGCAGCCAACCGGACAGGGGGGAGACCCAGTACTTC. Encoded protein: CASSQPDRGETQYF.

The chain has TRBV18 and TRBJ1-2; no clear D. The CDR3 length is 11 residues. V was shortened by 4 bases and J by 7 bases, with 7 bases between the two germline ends. The germline gives CDR1 KGHSH, CDR2 LQKENI. DNA for the CDR3: TGTGCCAGCTCACGGGTCCTTGGCTACACCTTC. Protein: CASSRVLGYTF.

This clone came up once. This chain joins TRBV19 and TRBJ1-5; 7 nucleotides agree with TRBD1. There are 17 residues in the CDR3. Germline values: CDR1 LNHDA, CDR2 SQIVND (reference sequence). The V and J ends lost 5 bases and 4 bases, in that order; junction bases with no gene match: 14. Here the CDR3 reads CASSVPSGTVFNQPQHF. The CDR3 DNA reads TGTGCCAGTAGTGTCCCCTCGGGGACAGTATTTAATCAGCCCCAGCATTTT.

V is TRBV27 and J is TRBJ1-5, with D tentatively TRBD1 (5 bases). This CDR3 spans 15 amino acids. The ends were cut back, 4 bases at V and 7 bases at J, with 17 bases in the middle. Germline assignment: CDR1 MNHEY and CDR2 SMNVEV (reference sequence). Here the CDR3 DNA reads TGTGCCAGCAGTTCAACGCAGGGAGAATGGCAGCCCCAGCATTTT. Translated, it gives CASSSTQGEWQPQHF.

V and J are TRBV16 and TRBJ1-5; no clear D gene. V shed 4 bases and J shed 0 bases, with 7 bases lying between them. Germline V gene lookup returns CDR1 KGHSY and CDR2 FQNENV. This CDR3 region has 14 residues. The CDR3 nucleotides read TGTGCCAGCAGCCCCATAAATAGCAATCAGCCCCAGCATTTT. It codes for CASSPINSNQPQHF.

J is TRBJ2-2 and V is TRBV27; the match to TRBD2 covers 8 bases. Germline-derived CDR1 and CDR2 are MNHEY and SMNVEV (reference sequence). This CDR3 spans 18 amino acids. The junction had 16 bases not matched to a gene; V was cut back by 3 bases and J by 7 bases. The CDR3 nucleotides read TGTGCCAGCAGTTTCTTCATGAGGGGACTAGTTAGTAACGGGGAGCTGTTTTTT. Its translation is CASSFFMRGLVSNGELFF.

The rearrangement joins TRBV19 to TRBJ2-1; perhaps TRBD1 as D (6 bases). Germline CDR1 LNHDA, CDR2 SQIVND (reference sequence). The ends were cut back, 4 bases at V and 9 bases at J, with 10 bases in the middle. CDR3 length equals 12 residues. CDR3 amino acids: CASSTYRAEQFF. The CDR3 DNA sequence: TGTGCCAGTAGTACTTACAGGGCTGAGCAGTTCTTC.

The chain combines TRBV7-9 with TRBJ1-1; 7 nucleotides match TRBD1. With 3 bases clipped from V and 0 bases from J, the junction kept 4 bases outside the gene matches. This CDR3 is 15 amino acids long. Germline CDR1 SEHNR, CDR2 FQNEAQ (reference sequence). In DNA form, the CDR3 reads TGTGCCAGCAGCTTCCCGACAGGGATGAACACTGAAGCTTTCTTT. Amino acid sequence: CASSFPTGMNTEAFF.

The rearrangement links TRBV20-1 to TRBJ2-1; no definite D call. The CDR3 is 11 amino acids. Germline-derived CDR1 and CDR2 are DFQATT and SNEGSKA (reference sequence). V shed 5 bases and J shed 7 bases, with 9 bases lying between them. The CDR3 here is CSAEIGNEQFF. The CDR3 DNA follows: TGCAGTGCTGAAATAGGTAATGAGCAGTTCTTC.

The V gene is TRBV2, the J gene TRBJ1-2; D might be TRBD1 (5 bases). The CDR3 is made up of 16 amino acids. Trimming shortened V by 0 bases and J by 6 bases, and 17 bases separated the two germline ends. The germline V gene encodes CDR1 SNHLY and CDR2 FYNNEI. Here the CDR3 DNA reads TGTGCCAGCAGTGAAGCTGGGGGGACTGGTGTGAATGGCTACACCTTC. It yields the protein CASSEAGGTGVNGYTF.

This clone showed up just once. The chain carries TRBV5-5 and TRBJ2-2; D remains ambiguous. Trimming left V 3 bases short and J 1 base short, with 10 bases between. CDR1 is SGHKS, CDR2 YYEKEE, per germline (reference sequence). CDR3 length: 15 residues. The CDR3 region is CASSSSPLNTGELFF. The CDR3 region has the DNA TGTGCCAGCAGCTCCTCGCCCTTGAACACCGGGGAGCTGTTTTTT.

This rearrangement joins TRBV5-1 to TRBJ1-3, with unresolved D. Germline V lookup: CDR1 SGHRS, CDR2 YFSETQ. Trimming cost V 0 bases and J 0 bases, with 10 bases left between them. There are 16 residues in the CDR3. In DNA, the CDR3 is TGCGCCAGCAGCTTGGACATACTCGTCTCTGGAAACACCATATATTTT. This sequence encodes CASSLDILVSGNTIYF.

The rearrangement joins TRBV5-1 to TRBJ2-2, with D unresolved. Germline V CDR1 and CDR2: SGHRS, YFSETQ. This CDR3 contains 16 residues. V was clipped by 1 base and J by 1 base, with 11 bases between them. The CDR3 sequence is CASSLYSRLNTGELFF. In DNA form, the CDR3 reads TGCGCCAGCAGCTTGTATAGTCGCCTGAACACCGGGGAGCTGTTTTTT.

The V call is TRBV24-1, the J call TRBJ1-2; tentative D call: TRBD1 (5 bases). The CDR3 is 14 amino acids. Germline-derived CDR1 and CDR2 are KGHDR and SFDVKD. V lost 7 bases and J 11 bases, leaving 22 bases between the germline ends. CDR3 residues: CATSGGTGTLKYTF. The DNA for the CDR3 is TGTGCCACCAGCGGCGGGACGGGGACGTTGAAGTACACCTTC.

The chain uses TRBV11-1 and TRBJ2-7, with D possibly TRBD1 on 6 matching bases. The V gene's germline CDR1 is SGHAT and CDR2 FQDESV (reference sequence). The CDR3 consists of 12 residues. V gave up 1 base and J gave up 10 bases, with 11 bases separating them. The DNA of the CDR3 is TGTGCCAGCAGCTTAGGAGGGACACCACAGTACTTC. It codes for CASSLGGTPQYF.

The CDR3 DNA follows: TGTGCCAGTTCCCCGGGACTGAACAATGAAAAACTGTTTTTT. Amino acid sequence: CASSPGLNNEKLFF. The V call is TRBV6-4, the J call TRBJ1-4, with a tentative D call TRBD1 (5 bases). The V and J ends lost 9 bases and 5 bases respectively, with 16 bases between them. Germline CDR1 reads MRHNA; CDR2 reads SNTAGT. The CDR3 has 14 residues.

The V and J genes are TRBV3-1 (or the pseudogene TRBV3-2) and TRBJ2-4; D unclear. CDR1 and CDR2 from the germline V gene are LGHDT and YNNKEL (reference sequence). V was cut by 1 base and J by 0 bases, with 7 bases left in between. The CDR3 sequence is 15 residues long. The DNA for the CDR3 is TGTGCCAGCAGCCAAGTCGTGTCAGCCAAAAACATTCAGTACTTC. Translated, it gives CASSQVVSAKNIQYF.

This chain uses TRBV21-1 with TRBJ1-1; the D segment call TRBD1 is taken from the table without a DNA check. TRBV21-1 is flagged as a pseudogene. The CDR3 extends over 13 amino acids. CDR3 residues: CAIKLQGNTEAFF. The CDR3 DNA reads as TGTGCCATCAAACTACAGGGGAACACTGAAGCTTTCTTT.

The chain combines TRBV24-1 with TRBJ2-7, with TRBD1 as a possible D gene (6 bases). The germline V gene has CDR1 KGHDR and CDR2 SFDVKD. The V gene lost 7 bases and the J gene lost 7 bases, with 10 bases spanning the gap. The CDR3 loop spans 11 amino acids. The CDR3 bases are TGTGCCACCAGCGAGGGACAAGAGCAGTACTTC. This encodes CATSEGQEQYF.

This clone has only one observation. The CDR3 bases are TGTGCCAGCAGCTTGGTCGGCCCTGGGGCCAACGTCCTGACTTTC. Its protein product is CASSLVGPGANVLTF. The chain employs TRBV5-5 and TRBJ2-6; no firm D call. The CDR3 covers 15 residues. Germline lookup yields CDR1 SGHKS and CDR2 YYEKEE (reference sequence). Trimming took off 0 bases at V and 2 bases at J, with 6 bases between the two ends.

The chain has TRBV10-3 and TRBJ2-1; 8 bases line up with TRBD2. The V gene end was trimmed by 3 bases and the J gene end by 7 bases; junction bases not matched to a gene: 8. The CDR3 spans 15 residues. Germline values: CDR1 ENHRY, CDR2 SYGVKD. Written as DNA, the CDR3 is TGTGCCATCAGTGATTTACCGGGGGGGCTAAATGAGCAGTTCTTC. Amino acids: CAISDLPGGLNEQFF.

The V call is TRBV7-2, the J call TRBJ1-6; the D gene is possibly TRBD1 (6 bases). Per the germline V gene, CDR1 is SGHTA and CDR2 is FQGNSA. The CDR3 loop spans 14 amino acids. Trimming took 5 bases from V and 7 from J, leaving 12 bases between them. Here the CDR3 reads CASSVDRLNSPLHF. In DNA, the CDR3 is TGTGCCAGCAGCGTAGACAGGTTAAATTCACCCCTCCACTTT. The variable domain in full, completed from reference TRBV7-2 and TRBJ1-6, reads GAGVSQSPSNKVTEKGKDVELRCDPISGHTALYWYRQSLGQGLEFLIYFQGNSAPDKSGLPSDRFSAERTGGSVSTLTIQRTQQEDSAVYLCASSVDRLNSPLHFGNGTRLTVT.

V gene TRBV18 combines with J gene TRBJ2-7, with D perhaps assigned TRBD1 or TRBD2 (5 bases each). CDR1 is KGHSH and CDR2 is LQKENI in the germline V gene. V was cut by 2 bases and J by 7 bases, with 18 bases left in between. The CDR3 totals 15 residues. CDR3 sequence reads: CASSPTTTLGVEQYF. CDR3 nucleotide sequence: TGTGCCAGCTCACCAACAACCACCTTGGGGGTTGAGCAGTACTTC.